Given below is one T cell receptor (beta chain) in context. Its cognate antigen is unknown. Healthy controls were blood donor buffy coats. The data originate from a study of STAT5B mutations in CD4+ large granular lymphocyte leukemia. Findings and limits, study-wide: Patient CD4-sorted repertoires stayed more clonal than healthy ones after leukemic-clone removal.

This CDR3 is built from 13 residues. Germline CDR1 and CDR2: MDHEN and SYDVKM. Trimming removed 7 bases from V and 2 bases from J, with 9 bases in between. The assay was run at survey level. Assay used: immunoSEQ multiplex PCR; TCRdb lists only in-frame clones, some missing. The repertoire has some 30,000 clones, roughly 76% of them found once; the top ten carry approximately 4%. Sequencing input: CD4+ T cells from blood buffy coats. The chain combines TRBV28 with TRBJ1-5; D is unresolved. This receptor was taken from a human donor in good health. The CDR3 is CASKRTGNQPQHF. CDR3 in DNA: TGTGCCAGCAAGCGAACCGGCAATCAGCCCCAGCATTTT.